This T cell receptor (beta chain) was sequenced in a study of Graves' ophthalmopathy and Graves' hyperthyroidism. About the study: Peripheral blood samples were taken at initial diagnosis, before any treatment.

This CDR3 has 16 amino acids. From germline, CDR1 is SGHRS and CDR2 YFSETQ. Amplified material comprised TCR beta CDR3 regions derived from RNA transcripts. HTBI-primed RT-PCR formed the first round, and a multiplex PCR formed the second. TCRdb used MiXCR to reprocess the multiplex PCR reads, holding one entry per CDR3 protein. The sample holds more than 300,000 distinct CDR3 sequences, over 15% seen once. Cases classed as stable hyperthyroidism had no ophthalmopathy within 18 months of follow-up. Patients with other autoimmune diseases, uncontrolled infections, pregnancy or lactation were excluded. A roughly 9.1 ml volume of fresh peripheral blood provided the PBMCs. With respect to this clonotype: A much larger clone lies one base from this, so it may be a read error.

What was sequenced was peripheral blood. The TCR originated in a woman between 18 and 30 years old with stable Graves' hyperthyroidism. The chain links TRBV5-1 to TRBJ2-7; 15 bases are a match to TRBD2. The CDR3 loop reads CASSSRTSGGADEPYF. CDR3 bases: TGCGCCAGCAGCTCGCGGACTAGCGGGGGGGCCGACGAGCCGTACTTC. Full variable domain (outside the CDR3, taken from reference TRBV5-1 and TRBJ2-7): KAGVTQTPRYLIKTRGQQVTLSCSPISGHRSVSWYQQTPGQGLQFLFEYFSETQRNKGNFPGRFSGRQFSNSRSEMNVSTLELGDSALYLCASSSRTSGGADEPYFGPGTRLTVT.